The 4 T cell receptor beta chains reported below all come from one sample, sequenced in a study of cytomegalovirus exposure and HLA in healthy donors. Sequencing used immunoSEQ multiplex PCR; TCRdb keeps in-frame clones, though not all of them. This table has 200,000 to 300,000 clones, about 90% appearing once. Sequenced: PBMCs. All receptors derive from a woman under 40 in good health and CMV-seronegative.

This chain connects TRBV19 to TRBJ2-5; TRBD2 matches at 7 bases. With 3 bases clipped from V and 6 bases from J, the junction kept 7 bases outside the gene matches. The CDR3 totals 14 residues. Per the germline V gene, CDR1 is LNHDA and CDR2 is SQIVND (reference sequence). CDR3 coding DNA: TGTGCCAGTAGTATGGGCGGGGGAACTAAGACCCAGTACTTC. Translating it yields CASSMGGGTKTQYF.

The rearrangement joins TRBV19 to TRBJ2-7, with D unclear. The CDR3 consists of 11 residues. Trimming took 4 bases from V and 3 from J, leaving 4 bases between them. Germline V gene lookup returns CDR1 LNHDA and CDR2 SQIVND (reference sequence). CDR3 sequence (DNA): TGTGCCAGTAGTAACCTCTACGAGCAGTACTTC. Translated, it gives CASSNLYEQYF.

This clone was found once. The junction departs from the called germline gene at one end, perhaps through a read error. The chain uses TRBV27 and TRBJ2-2; 8 bases line up with TRBD2. The germline gives CDR1 MNHEY, CDR2 SMNVEV (reference sequence). This CDR3 is 16 amino acids long. The DNA for the CDR3 is TGTGCCAGCAGTTCAGGGACTAGAAGAGAAACCGCGGAGCTGTTTTTT. It encodes CASSSGTRRETAELFF.

The J gene is TRBJ2-7, the V gene TRBV4-1, with 9 bases fitting TRBD2. V shed 0 bases and J 2 bases; nucleotides not matched to a gene: 8. The V gene's germline CDR1 is MGHRA and CDR2 YSYEKL. CDR3 length equals 17 residues. The CDR3 region has the DNA TGCGCCAGCAGCCAAGATAATAGAGCGGGAGGAACCTACGAGCAGTACTTC. Translation: CASSQDNRAGGTYEQYF.